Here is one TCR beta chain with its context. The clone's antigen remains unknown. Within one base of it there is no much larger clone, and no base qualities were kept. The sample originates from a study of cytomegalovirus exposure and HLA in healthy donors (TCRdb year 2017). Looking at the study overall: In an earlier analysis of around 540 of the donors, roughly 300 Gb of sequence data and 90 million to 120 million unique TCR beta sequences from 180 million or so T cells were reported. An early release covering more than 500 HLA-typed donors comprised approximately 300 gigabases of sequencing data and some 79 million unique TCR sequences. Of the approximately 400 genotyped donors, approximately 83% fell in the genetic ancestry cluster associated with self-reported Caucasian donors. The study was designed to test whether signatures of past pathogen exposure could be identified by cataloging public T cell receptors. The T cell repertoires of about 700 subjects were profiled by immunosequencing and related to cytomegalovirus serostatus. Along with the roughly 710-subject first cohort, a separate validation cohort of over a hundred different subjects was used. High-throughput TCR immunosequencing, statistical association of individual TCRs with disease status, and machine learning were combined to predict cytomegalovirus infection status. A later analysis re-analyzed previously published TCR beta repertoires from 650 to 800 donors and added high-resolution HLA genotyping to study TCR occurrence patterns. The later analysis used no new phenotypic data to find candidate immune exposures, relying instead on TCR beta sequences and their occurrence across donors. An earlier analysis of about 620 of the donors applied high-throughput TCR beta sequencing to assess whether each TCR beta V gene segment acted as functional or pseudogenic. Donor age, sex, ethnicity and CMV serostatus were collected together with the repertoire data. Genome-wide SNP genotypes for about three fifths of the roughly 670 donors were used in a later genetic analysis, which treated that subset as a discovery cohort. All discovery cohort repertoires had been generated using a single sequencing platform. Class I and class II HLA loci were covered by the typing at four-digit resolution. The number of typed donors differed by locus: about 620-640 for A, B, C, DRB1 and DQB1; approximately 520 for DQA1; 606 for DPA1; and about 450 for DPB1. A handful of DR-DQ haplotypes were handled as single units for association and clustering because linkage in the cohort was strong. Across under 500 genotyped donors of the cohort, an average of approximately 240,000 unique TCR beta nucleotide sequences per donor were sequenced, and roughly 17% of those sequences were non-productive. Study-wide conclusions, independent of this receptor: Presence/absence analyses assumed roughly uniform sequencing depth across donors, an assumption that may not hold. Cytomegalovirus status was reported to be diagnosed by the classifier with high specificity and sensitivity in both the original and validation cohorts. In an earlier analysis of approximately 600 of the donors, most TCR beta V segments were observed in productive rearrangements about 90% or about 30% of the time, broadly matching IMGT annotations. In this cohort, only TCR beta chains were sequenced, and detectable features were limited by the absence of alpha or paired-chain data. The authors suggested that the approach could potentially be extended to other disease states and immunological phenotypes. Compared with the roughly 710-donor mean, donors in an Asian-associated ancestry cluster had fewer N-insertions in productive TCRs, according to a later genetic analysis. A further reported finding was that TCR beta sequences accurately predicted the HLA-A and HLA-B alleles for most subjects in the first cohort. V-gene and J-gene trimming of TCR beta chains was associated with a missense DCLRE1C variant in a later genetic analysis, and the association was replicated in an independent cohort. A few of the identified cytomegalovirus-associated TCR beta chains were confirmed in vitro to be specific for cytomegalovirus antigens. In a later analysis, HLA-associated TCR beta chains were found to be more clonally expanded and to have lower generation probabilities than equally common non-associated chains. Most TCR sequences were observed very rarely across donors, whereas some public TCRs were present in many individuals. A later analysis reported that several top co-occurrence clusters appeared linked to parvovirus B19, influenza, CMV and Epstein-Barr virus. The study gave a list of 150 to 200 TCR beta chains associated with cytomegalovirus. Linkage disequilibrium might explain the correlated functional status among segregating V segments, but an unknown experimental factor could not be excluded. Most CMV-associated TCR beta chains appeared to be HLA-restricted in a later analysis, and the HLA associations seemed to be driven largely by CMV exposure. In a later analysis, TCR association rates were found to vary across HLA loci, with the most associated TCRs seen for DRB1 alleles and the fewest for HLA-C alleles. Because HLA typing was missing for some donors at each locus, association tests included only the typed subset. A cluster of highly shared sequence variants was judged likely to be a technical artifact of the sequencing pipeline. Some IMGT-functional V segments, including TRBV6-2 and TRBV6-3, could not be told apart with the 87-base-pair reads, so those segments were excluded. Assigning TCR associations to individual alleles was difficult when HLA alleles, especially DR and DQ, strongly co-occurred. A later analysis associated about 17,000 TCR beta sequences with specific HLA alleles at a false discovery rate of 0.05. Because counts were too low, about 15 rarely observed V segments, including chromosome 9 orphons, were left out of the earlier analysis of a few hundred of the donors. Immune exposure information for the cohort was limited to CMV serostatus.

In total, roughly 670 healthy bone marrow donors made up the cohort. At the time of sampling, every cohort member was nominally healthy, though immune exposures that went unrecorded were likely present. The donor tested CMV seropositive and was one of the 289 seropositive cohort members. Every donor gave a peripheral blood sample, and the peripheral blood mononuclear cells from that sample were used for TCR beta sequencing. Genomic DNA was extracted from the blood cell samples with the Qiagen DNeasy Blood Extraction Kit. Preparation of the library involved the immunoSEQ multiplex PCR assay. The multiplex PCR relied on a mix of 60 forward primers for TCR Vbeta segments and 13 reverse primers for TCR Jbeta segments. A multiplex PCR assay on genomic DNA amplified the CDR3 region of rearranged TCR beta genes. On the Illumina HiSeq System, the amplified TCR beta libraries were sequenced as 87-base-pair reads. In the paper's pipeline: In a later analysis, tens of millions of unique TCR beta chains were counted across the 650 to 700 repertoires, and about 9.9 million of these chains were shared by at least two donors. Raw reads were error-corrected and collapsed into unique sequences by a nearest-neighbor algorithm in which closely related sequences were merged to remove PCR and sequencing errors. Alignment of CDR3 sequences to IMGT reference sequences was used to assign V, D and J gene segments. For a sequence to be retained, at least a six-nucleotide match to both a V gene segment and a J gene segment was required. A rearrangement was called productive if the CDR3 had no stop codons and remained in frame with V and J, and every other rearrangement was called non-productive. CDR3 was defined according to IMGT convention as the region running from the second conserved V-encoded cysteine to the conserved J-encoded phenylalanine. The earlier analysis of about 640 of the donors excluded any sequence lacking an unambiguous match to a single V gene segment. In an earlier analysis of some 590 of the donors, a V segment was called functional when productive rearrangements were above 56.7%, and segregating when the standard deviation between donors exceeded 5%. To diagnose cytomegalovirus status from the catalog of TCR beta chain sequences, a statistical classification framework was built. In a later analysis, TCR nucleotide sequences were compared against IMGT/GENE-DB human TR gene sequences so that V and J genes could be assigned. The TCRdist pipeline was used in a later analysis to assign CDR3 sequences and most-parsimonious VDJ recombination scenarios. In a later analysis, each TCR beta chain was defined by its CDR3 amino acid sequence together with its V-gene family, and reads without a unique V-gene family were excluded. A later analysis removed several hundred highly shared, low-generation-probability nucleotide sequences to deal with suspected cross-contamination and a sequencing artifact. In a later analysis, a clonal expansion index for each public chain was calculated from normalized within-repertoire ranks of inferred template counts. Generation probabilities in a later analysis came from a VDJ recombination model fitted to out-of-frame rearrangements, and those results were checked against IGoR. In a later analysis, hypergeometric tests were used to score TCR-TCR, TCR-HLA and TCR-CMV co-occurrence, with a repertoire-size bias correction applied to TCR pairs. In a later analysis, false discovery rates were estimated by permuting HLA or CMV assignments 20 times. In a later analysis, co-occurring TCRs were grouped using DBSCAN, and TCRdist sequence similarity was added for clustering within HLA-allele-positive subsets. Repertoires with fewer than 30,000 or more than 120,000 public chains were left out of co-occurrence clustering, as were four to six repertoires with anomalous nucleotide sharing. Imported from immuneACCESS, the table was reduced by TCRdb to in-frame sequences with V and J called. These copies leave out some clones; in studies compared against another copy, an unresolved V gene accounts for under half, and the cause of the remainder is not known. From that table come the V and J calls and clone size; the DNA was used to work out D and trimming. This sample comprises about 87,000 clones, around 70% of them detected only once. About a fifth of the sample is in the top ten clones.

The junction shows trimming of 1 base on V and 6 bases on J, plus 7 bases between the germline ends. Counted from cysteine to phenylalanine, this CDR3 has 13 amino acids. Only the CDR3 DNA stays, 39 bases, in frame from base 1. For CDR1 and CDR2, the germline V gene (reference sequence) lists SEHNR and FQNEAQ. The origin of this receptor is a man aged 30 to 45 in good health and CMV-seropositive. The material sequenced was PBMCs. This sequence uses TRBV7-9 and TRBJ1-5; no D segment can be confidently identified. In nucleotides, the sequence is TGTGCCAGCAGCTTAGGGCCAGGTCAGCCCCAGCATTTT. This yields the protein CASSLGPGQPQHF.